This is a list of T cell receptor beta chains from one sample in a study of T cell changes during pregnancy in multiple sclerosis. The method was immunoSEQ multiplex PCR; TCRdb's version includes in-frame clones alone and lacks a portion of them. The repertoire holds 25,000 to 35,000 clones, with 75% to 90% as singletons. Here the sequenced sample was CD4+ T cells from peripheral blood mononuclear cells, taken in the second trimester of pregnancy. The source is a female donor with multiple sclerosis, enrolled in a pregnancy study. Both conserved end residues are part of each CDR3.

CAIKDRVADTQYF	TRBV6-1	TRBJ2-3
CASNRNSGESNQPQHF	TRBV19	TRBJ1-5
CASSQEFGGATNYGYTF	TRBV14	TRBJ1-2
CASSSRLAGTDTQYF	TRBV6-5	TRBJ2-3
CASSPLGQGSSYEQYF	TRBV5-6	TRBJ2-7
CASSLDATPGPGNTIYF	TRBV7-6	TRBJ1-3
CASSATPGGTEAFF	TRBV5-6	TRBJ1-1
CASRSGGGSHTQYF	TRBV27	TRBJ2-3
CASSQDRGTSGGDSPGELFF	TRBV4-3	TRBJ2-2
CASSQDLAKNIQYF	TRBV4-3	TRBJ2-4
CASSQQPGQGFYSNQPQHF	TRBV4-1	TRBJ1-5
CASSSPRGFNEQFF	TRBV7-9	TRBJ2-1
CASSQATGGQPQHF	TRBV4-3	TRBJ1-5
CASSLKGRRGYGYTF	TRBV28	TRBJ1-2
CASSFVYTGELFF	TRBV7-2	TRBJ2-2
CASSLTSGKQETQYF	TRBV5-4	TRBJ2-5
CASSISGQDNEKLFF	TRBV5-5	TRBJ1-4
CASSLEPGLAGGDTQYF	TRBV5-1	TRBJ2-3
CATRDRGYQPQHF	TRBV19	TRBJ1-5
CASSLDRQDYGYTF	TRBV5-1	TRBJ1-2
CSLRTGMGLGSIQYF	TRBV29-1	TRBJ2-4
CASTTEGLAVHNEQFF	TRBV5-8	TRBJ2-1
CASSVAQGNTGELFF	TRBV9	TRBJ2-2
CASSVDDGREGTEAFF	TRBV9	TRBJ1-1
CASSRYYQETQYF	TRBV5-4	TRBJ2-5
CASSLTGYEQYF	TRBV6-5	TRBJ2-7
CASSFGGSSGNTIYF	TRBV5-1	TRBJ1-3
CASSFDRVPNYGYTF	TRBV9	TRBJ1-2
CASSHKMGQVGEKLFF	TRBV4-1	TRBJ1-4
CASSPRLLSYEQYF	TRBV6-6	TRBJ2-7
CASGLNFRETQYF	TRBV12-5	TRBJ2-5
CASSATQASTDTQYF	TRBV10-2	TRBJ2-3
CASSSQFGFYRNTEAFF	TRBV11-2	TRBJ1-1
CASSGGDRDQETQYF	TRBV5-1	TRBJ2-5
CASSAPLGLAGTTDTQYF	TRBV2	TRBJ2-3
CASSLTGLAGGSSYNEQFF	TRBV7-9	TRBJ2-1
CASSYLDRGYGYTF	TRBV6-5	TRBJ1-2
CASSPSLAPSPLHF	TRBV18	TRBJ1-6
CASTRLVVETQYF	TRBV5-8	TRBJ2-5
CASSSAGTASYEQYF	TRBV7-2	TRBJ2-7
CASSPTASTGGGTHEQYF	TRBV18	TRBJ2-7
CASSFRQRAAYSNQPQHF	TRBV7-8	TRBJ1-5
CASSLQQSLSFNYGYTF	TRBV2	TRBJ1-2
CASSLDGTAGNTIYF	TRBV7-2	TRBJ1-3
CASSPRQHNSPLHF	TRBV18	TRBJ1-6
CATLTAFYEQYF	TRBV6-6	TRBJ2-7
CASSQDRPSGGGPNTGELFF	TRBV4-2	TRBJ2-2
CASSQHGGGTYNEQFF	TRBV4-3	TRBJ2-1
CAIMAGGNEQYF	TRBV10-3	TRBJ2-7
CASSSTGREAEQYF	TRBV5-1	TRBJ2-7
CASGASGGAWNEQFF	TRBV2	TRBJ2-1
CASSLATGGPGNEQFF	TRBV5-1	TRBJ2-1
CASSYRQGRQPQHF	TRBV6-5	TRBJ1-5
CASSMPSNSYEQYF	TRBV19	TRBJ2-7
CASSLGTGRISNQPQHF	TRBV7-9	TRBJ1-5
CASAGLYSNQPQHF	TRBV2	TRBJ1-5
CATSGELGPRGSLDF	TRBV15	TRBJ1-5